The clone carrying this T cell receptor beta chain has more than one count but fewer than ten. The antigen remains undetermined. The sample comes from a study of blood T cells in healthy people across ages. Healthy individuals of Caucasian origin from Russia, aged about 6 to 95, served as donors. Each donor gave 9 to 10 milliliters of peripheral blood. The study's findings and limits: Naive CD4+ cells and diversity were both higher in long-lived donors than in aged donors.

Primers used in a second PCR of roughly 6 to 12 cycles were a sample-barcoded 5' primer and a J-beta primer mix. MiXCR, run by TCRdb on the 5' RACE reads, gives a single entry per CDR3 protein. The repertoire holds 1,100,000 or so distinct CDR3 sequences, over 35% seen once, with approximately 20% in the top ten. This receptor was obtained from a woman aged 60 to 75 in good health. The sequenced material came from blood.

The CDR3 is CATSVNRFEQFF. The CDR3 coding sequence is TGTGCCACCAGTGTGAACCGTTTTGAGCAGTTCTTC. V is TRBV24-1 and J is TRBJ2-1; the D is unclear. This CDR3 is 12 amino acids long. V lost 5 bases, J lost 9 bases, and 10 bases lay in between. The germline gives CDR1 KGHDR, CDR2 SFDVKD.